Listed below are T cell receptor beta chains from one sample, sequenced in a study of blood T cell repertoires in COVID-19. The table came from immunoSEQ multiplex PCR; TCRdb's copy has only in-frame clones and leaves some out. Of some 260,000 clones listed, roughly 87% are singletons. The specimen sequenced was PBMCs or T cells enriched from blood (not recorded which). These receptors were taken from a woman in her thirties with acute COVID-19. Each CDR3 is given with its conserved first and last residue. D genes are given only for firm matches. Size tells how often a clone was seen (once, few, many) or the class of an expanded clone, and some rows leave it out.

V: TRBV15
length: 15
size: .
J: TRBJ2-7
D: .
DNA: TGTGCCACCAGCAGAGACGGCAGCGGGTCCTACGAGCAGTACTTC
CDR3: CATSRDGSGSYEQYF

V: TRBV7-9
length: 16
size: .
J: TRBJ1-5
D: TRBD1
DNA: TGTGCCAGCAGCCGAGGGACAGCCACCAGCAATCAGCCCCAGCATTTT
CDR3: CASSRGTATSNQPQHF

V: TRBV5-1
length: 13
size: .
J: TRBJ2-5
D: .
DNA: TGCGCCAGCAGCTTGGGGGGGCGGGAGACCCAGTACTTC
CDR3: CASSLGGRETQYF

V: TRBV18
length: 13
size: .
J: TRBJ2-5
D: .
DNA: TGTGCCAGCTCCCGAGAAACCCAAGAGACCCAGTACTTC
CDR3: CASSRETQETQYF

V: TRBV18
length: 15
size: .
J: TRBJ1-1
D: .
DNA: TGTGCCAGCTCACGATCTCGGGACACGGTTACTGAAGCTTTCTTT
CDR3: CASSRSRDTVTEAFF

V: TRBV5-1
length: 13
size: .
J: TRBJ1-2
D: .
DNA: TGCGCCAGCAGTTACGGGGATGGGTATGGCTACACCTTC
CDR3: CASSYGDGYGYTF

V: TRBV10-3
length: 12
size: .
J: TRBJ1-2
D: .
DNA: TGTGCCATCAGTGCGGGGTCGGGCGGCTACACCTTC
CDR3: CAISAGSGGYTF

V: TRBV6-1
length: 16
size: few
J: TRBJ1-6
D: TRBD1
DNA: TGTGCCAGCAGTGAAAACAGGGGAAGGAATAATTCACCCCTCCACTTT
CDR3: CASSENRGRNNSPLHF

V: TRBV27
length: 17
size: .
J: TRBJ2-1
D: TRBD2
DNA: TGTGCCAGCAGTCGACGAGGACTAGCGGGAGGTGACAATGAGCAGTTCTTC
CDR3: CASSRRGLAGGDNEQFF

V: TRBV5-4
length: 14
size: few
J: TRBJ1-1
D: TRBD1
DNA: TGTGCCAGCAGCCCGGGACAGGGAAGGCCTGAAGCTTTCTTT
CDR3: CASSPGQGRPEAFF

V: TRBV28
length: 15
size: .
J: TRBJ1-4
D: .
DNA: TGTGCCAGCAGGGATACGGGGGGAACTAATGAAAAACTGTTTTTT
CDR3: CASRDTGGTNEKLFF

V: TRBV5-1
length: 16
size: .
J: TRBJ2-7
D: TRBD1
DNA: TGCGCCAGCAGCTTGCGCCGGGGACAGAAGCTCTACGAGCAGTACTTC
CDR3: CASSLRRGQKLYEQYF

V: TRBV20-1
length: 11
size: .
J: TRBJ2-1
D: .
DNA: TGCAGTGCGAAGTTTAGCAATGAGCAGTTCTTC
CDR3: CSAKFSNEQFF

V: TRBV25-1
length: 16
size: .
J: TRBJ1-2
D: .
DNA: TGTGCCAGCAGTGAATATAAGCAGACAGGAAACTATGGCTACACCTTC
CDR3: CASSEYKQTGNYGYTF

V: TRBV7-2
length: 12
size: .
J: TRBJ2-7
D: .
DNA: TGTGCCAGCAGTCGAGGGGGCTACGAGCAGTACTTC
CDR3: CASSRGGYEQYF

V: TRBV7-8
length: 16
size: .
J: TRBJ2-7
D: .
DNA: TGTGCCAGCAGCCTTCCGATTTGGACTGGGTCCTACGAGCAGTACTTC
CDR3: CASSLPIWTGSYEQYF

V: TRBV28
length: 14
size: few
J: TRBJ1-2
D: TRBD1
DNA: TGTGCCAGCAGTTCAGAACAGGGGTGGTTTGGCTACACCTTC
CDR3: CASSSEQGWFGYTF

V: TRBV7-2
length: 14
size: once
J: TRBJ2-2
D: .
DNA: TGTGCCAGCAGCCCTAAGACAAACACCGGGGAGCTGTTTTTT
CDR3: CASSPKTNTGELFF

V: TRBV3-1/TRBV3-2
length: 16
size: .
J: TRBJ2-2
D: TRBD2
DNA: TGTGCCAGCAGCCCTCTAAAAGCGGGAGGGACCGGGGAGCTGTTTTTT
CDR3: CASSPLKAGGTGELFF

V: TRBV27
length: 17
size: .
J: TRBJ2-1
D: TRBD1
DNA: TGTGCCAGCAGTCCGATAACTACGGGACAGGGATTTAATGAGCAGTTCTTC
CDR3: CASSPITTGQGFNEQFF

V: TRBV28
length: 14
size: .
J: TRBJ1-1
D: TRBD1
DNA: TGTGCCAGCAGGAGACAGGGGATGAACACTGAAGCTTTCTTT
CDR3: CASRRQGMNTEAFF

V: TRBV6-5
length: 14
size: .
J: TRBJ2-7
D: TRBD2
DNA: TGTGCCAGCGGAAGGGGGACTAGCTCCTACGAGCAGTACTTC
CDR3: CASGRGTSSYEQYF

V: TRBV28
length: 17
size: .
J: TRBJ2-1
D: TRBD2
DNA: TGTGCCAGCGAACTCGGACTAGCGGGGCCGACGGGGAATGAGCAGTTCTTC
CDR3: CASELGLAGPTGNEQFF

V: TRBV3-1/TRBV3-2
length: 15
size: .
J: TRBJ2-7
D: TRBD2
DNA: TGTGCCAGCAGCCTGGGACTAGCGGGAGGTCTCGAGCAGTACTTC
CDR3: CASSLGLAGGLEQYF

V: TRBV30
length: 15
size: .
J: TRBJ1-2
D: TRBD1
DNA: TGTGCCTGGAACAGGGACAGCAGGGAAGGCTATGGCTACACCTTC
CDR3: CAWNRDSREGYGYTF

V: TRBV28
length: 14
size: .
J: TRBJ1-1
D: .
DNA: TGTGCCAGCAGTCCGGGGCACAGGGTCCCTGAAGCTTTCTTT
CDR3: CASSPGHRVPEAFF

V: TRBV19
length: 13
size: .
J: TRBJ1-2
D: .
DNA: TGTGCCAGTAGTAGGGGGCGCAGCGATGGCTACACCTTC
CDR3: CASSRGRSDGYTF

V: TRBV7-9
length: 14
size: .
J: TRBJ1-1
D: TRBD1
DNA: TGTGCCAGCAGGGCCGGGACAGGGGACACTGAAGCTTTCTTT
CDR3: CASRAGTGDTEAFF

V: TRBV11-2
length: 14
size: .
J: TRBJ1-2
D: TRBD1
DNA: TGTGCCAGCAGCTTAGCCGACAGGGGGCGAGGCTACACCTTC
CDR3: CASSLADRGRGYTF

V: TRBV28
length: 15
size: .
J: TRBJ2-3
D: .
DNA: TGTGCCAGCAGTTTTCCTGCGAGGGGGACAGATACGCAGTATTTT
CDR3: CASSFPARGTDTQYF

V: TRBV2
length: 9
size: few
J: TRBJ1-2
D: .
DNA: TGTGTACACCCTTATGGCTACACCTTC
CDR3: CVHPYGYTF

V: TRBV4-1
length: 16
size: .
J: TRBJ2-1
D: TRBD2
DNA: TGCGCCAGCAGCCATCCCACTAGCGTGACAACCAATGAGCAGTTCTTC
CDR3: CASSHPTSVTTNEQFF

V: TRBV6-5
length: 15
size: .
J: TRBJ2-5
D: .
DNA: TGTGCCAGCACTAACAGGCGGAGGGATGGAGAGACCCAGTACTTC
CDR3: CASTNRRRDGETQYF

V: TRBV5-4
length: 15
size: .
J: TRBJ2-5
D: TRBD1
DNA: TGTGCCAGCAGCCTGGACAGGGGGGCACAAGAGACCCAGTACTTC
CDR3: CASSLDRGAQETQYF

V: TRBV6-2/TRBV6-3
length: 16
size: .
J: TRBJ2-2
D: TRBD1
DNA: TGTGCCAGCAGTTATTCGTCAGGGGGCTGGACCGGGGAGCTGTTTTTT
CDR3: CASSYSSGGWTGELFF

V: TRBV7-6
length: 18
size: .
J: TRBJ2-2
D: TRBD2
DNA: TGTGCCAGCAGCTTAGTGCCGGGAGGGCAGCTATACACCGGGGAGCTGTTTTTT
CDR3: CASSLVPGGQLYTGELFF

V: TRBV28
length: 15
size: .
J: TRBJ2-3
D: TRBD1
DNA: TGTGCCAGCAGTGCCCGGGACAGTAACACAGATACGCAGTATTTT
CDR3: CASSARDSNTDTQYF

V: TRBV11-1
length: 15
size: .
J: TRBJ1-1
D: .
DNA: TGTGCCAGCTCCCTGACCAAACAGGGTAACACTGAAGCTTTCTTT
CDR3: CASSLTKQGNTEAFF

V: TRBV9
length: 16
size: once
J: TRBJ2-1
D: TRBD2
DNA: TGTGCCAGCAGCGTAGAGGCGGGGGGCTCCTACAATGAGCAGTTCTTC
CDR3: CASSVEAGGSYNEQFF

V: TRBV6-5
length: 13
size: .
J: TRBJ1-2
D: TRBD1
DNA: TGTGCCTCCCGGGGAAGGACAGGGGATGGCTACACCTTC
CDR3: CASRGRTGDGYTF

V: TRBV7-8
length: 13
size: .
J: TRBJ1-1
D: .
DNA: TGTGCCAGCAGCTTAGGAGGGAGCGCTGAAGCTTTCTTT
CDR3: CASSLGGSAEAFF

V: TRBV4-1
length: 14
size: .
J: TRBJ1-1
D: .
DNA: TGCGCCAGCAGCCAAGGGGAGATGCACACTGAAGCTTTCTTT
CDR3: CASSQGEMHTEAFF

V: TRBV15
length: 15
size: .
J: TRBJ1-3
D: .
DNA: TGTGCCACCAGCAGAGAAGGGGGAACTGGAAACACCATATATTTT
CDR3: CATSREGGTGNTIYF

V: TRBV27
length: 14
size: .
J: TRBJ2-3
D: .
DNA: TGTGCCAGCAGTCAAACGAGGGACACAGATACGCAGTATTTT
CDR3: CASSQTRDTDTQYF

V: TRBV21-1
length: 14
size: .
J: TRBJ1-5
D: .
DNA: TGTGCCAGCAGCGATCAGGGGAGCAATCAGCCCCAGCATTTT
CDR3: CASSDQGSNQPQHF

V: TRBV5-1
length: 14
size: .
J: TRBJ2-7
D: .
DNA: TGCGCCAGCAGCATCGAGGGTACCTCCTACGAGCAGTACTTC
CDR3: CASSIEGTSYEQYF

V: TRBV2
length: 11
size: once
J: TRBJ2-7
D: .
DNA: TGTGCCAGCAGGGGGGCTAACGAGCAGTACTTC
CDR3: CASRGANEQYF

V: TRBV5-1
length: 12
size: .
J: TRBJ1-1
D: TRBD1
DNA: TGCGCCAGCAGCAAACAGGGGATAGTGGCTTTCTTT
CDR3: CASSKQGIVAFF

V: TRBV28
length: 12
size: .
J: TRBJ1-2
D: .
DNA: TGTGCCAGTCAGGACAGTTTTACCTCTCACACCTTC
CDR3: CASQDSFTSHTF

V: TRBV2
length: 14
size: .
J: TRBJ2-2
D: TRBD1
DNA: TGTGCCAGCAGGAGAGGGGGCTTCGTCGGGGAGCTGTTTTTT
CDR3: CASRRGGFVGELFF

V: TRBV5-1
length: 16
size: .
J: TRBJ2-1
D: TRBD2
DNA: TGCGCCAGCAGCGAACTAGCGGGGGGAACCTACAATGAGCAGTTCTTC
CDR3: CASSELAGGTYNEQFF

V: TRBV28
length: 14
size: .
J: TRBJ2-1
D: .
DNA: TGTGCCAGCAGGGGTGGGGGGACTTACAATGAGCAGTTCTTC
CDR3: CASRGGGTYNEQFF

V: TRBV13
length: 13
size: .
J: TRBJ2-1
D: .
DNA: TGTGCCAGCAGCTTAACAGGGTACAATGAGCAGTTCTTC
CDR3: CASSLTGYNEQFF

V: TRBV11-2
length: 15
size: .
J: TRBJ1-5
D: .
DNA: TGTGCCAGCAGCTTAGATTCCGGTAGCAATCAGCCCCAGCATTTT
CDR3: CASSLDSGSNQPQHF

V: TRBV28
length: 15
size: once
J: TRBJ2-3
D: TRBD2
DNA: TGTGCCAGCAGCCGCGTAGCGGGAGGTACAGATACGCAGTATTTT
CDR3: CASSRVAGGTDTQYF

V: TRBV4-3
length: 18
size: .
J: TRBJ2-1
D: TRBD2
DNA: TGCGCCAGCAGCCCCCGTCACCCCGTAGGCGGGACTACTGATGAGCAGTTCTTC
CDR3: CASSPRHPVGGTTDEQFF

V: TRBV7-2
length: 15
size: .
J: TRBJ2-5
D: .
DNA: TGTGCCAGCAACTCGCGGGGACAGACTCAAGAGACCCAGTACTTC
CDR3: CASNSRGQTQETQYF